This T cell receptor beta chain was observed in a study of T-cell memory formation after mild COVID-19. Overall study: Most TCR clusters belonged to a single donor.

Study conclusions and caveats: Second-wave clones reaching peak frequency on day 37 lacked confirmed SARS-CoV-2 specificity. CD4/CD8 balance held among clones contracting day 15 to 85, and later expanders leaned CD4+.

The sample holds a few counts of this clonotype. What it recognizes is unknown. MiXCR, applied by TCRdb to the 5' RACE reads, yields one record per CDR3 protein. Of some 130,000 distinct CDR3 sequences in the sample, less than 25% were seen once. With 1 base removed from V and 2 bases from J, the gap between germline ends came to 27 bases. From germline, CDR1 is DFQATT and CDR2 SNEGSKA (reference sequence). The CDR3 totals 20 residues. The J gene is TRBJ1-5, the V gene TRBV20-1, with a tentative D call TRBD1 (6 bases). Sequencing was performed on PBMCs or a T cell subset sorted from them (not recorded which). The receptor was isolated from an adult woman who had mild COVID-19 (a few samples of this study predate the infection). Cell type and time point are not known. The CDR3 region has the DNA TGCAGTGCTAGAGCGGACCAGTTGGGGACATTCCGTGGCGGCAATCAGCCCCAGCATTTT. Translated, it gives CSARADQLGTFRGGNQPQHF.